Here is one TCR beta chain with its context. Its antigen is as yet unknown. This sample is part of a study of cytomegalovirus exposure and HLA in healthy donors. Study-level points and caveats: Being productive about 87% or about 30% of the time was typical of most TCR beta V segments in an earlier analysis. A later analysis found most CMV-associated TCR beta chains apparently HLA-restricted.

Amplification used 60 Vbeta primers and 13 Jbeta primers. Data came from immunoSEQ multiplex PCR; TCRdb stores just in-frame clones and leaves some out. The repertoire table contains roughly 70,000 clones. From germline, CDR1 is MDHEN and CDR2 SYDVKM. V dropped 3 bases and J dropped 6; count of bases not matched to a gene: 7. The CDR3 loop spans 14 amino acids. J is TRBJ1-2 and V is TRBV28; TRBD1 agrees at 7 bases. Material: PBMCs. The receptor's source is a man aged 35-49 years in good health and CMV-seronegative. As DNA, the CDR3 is TGTGCCAGCAGTTTTTTCAGGGGGGACGATGGCTACACCTTC. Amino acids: CASSFFRGDDGYTF.